The 21 T cell receptor beta chains given below trace back to one sample, sequenced in a study of blood T cell repertoires in COVID-19. Measured with immunoSEQ multiplex PCR; TCRdb has only the in-frame clones, and not every one. The table lists some 190,000 clones, around 81% of them singletons. Specimen: PBMCs or T cells enriched from blood (not recorded which). These receptors were obtained from a man between 25 and 39 years old with acute COVID-19.

The CDR3 loop reads CASSSKTGLAVITQYF. The CDR3 coding sequence is TGTGCCAGCAGCTCTAAAACGGGACTAGCGGTGATTACGCAGTATTTT. This sequence joins TRBV3-1 (or the pseudogene TRBV3-2) and TRBJ2-3; 11 positions agree with TRBD2. Per germline, CDR1 LGHDT and CDR2 YNNKEL (reference sequence). After removal of 5 bases from V and 8 bases from J, the junction contained 12 bases not matched to a gene. CDR3 length: 16 residues.

This clone was counted a single time. The CDR3 DNA reads TGCGCCAGCAGCCCTTGGGGAGGAGATGGTTCTCCCCAGCATTTT. Its protein product is CASSPWGGDGSPQHF. The chain links TRBV5-1 to TRBJ1-5; D not certain. The germline V gene has CDR1 SGHRS and CDR2 YFSETQ. This CDR3 is 15 amino acids long. Trimming took 4 bases from V and 10 from J, leaving 21 bases between them.

The rearrangement uses TRBV7-3 and TRBJ2-2; 9 positions match TRBD1. CDR3 length: 16 residues. The V segment lost 2 bases and the J segment 5 bases; nucleotides outside the gene matches: 6. CDR1 SGHTA and CDR2 FQGTGA come from the germline V gene. The CDR3 loop reads CASSLGTGGSTGELFF. Written as DNA, the CDR3 is TGTGCCAGCAGCTTAGGCACAGGGGGCAGTACCGGGGAGCTGTTTTTT.

The V gene is TRBV14, the J gene TRBJ1-1; 8 bases match TRBD1. V dropped 4 bases and J dropped 2; count of bases not matched to a gene: 6. Germline V gene lookup returns CDR1 SGHDN and CDR2 FVKESK. The CDR3 length is 15 residues. The CDR3 here is CASSPWTGPNTEAFF. DNA of the CDR3: TGTGCCAGCAGCCCATGGACAGGGCCAAACACTGAAGCTTTCTTT.

The V call is TRBV18, the J call TRBJ2-7; TRBD2 aligns across 9 bases. The CDR3 consists of 16 residues. The germline gives CDR1 KGHSH, CDR2 LQKENI. V trimming: 3 bases; J trimming: 7 bases; junction bases outside the gene matches: 13. The CDR3 protein is CASSPPQNSGGREQYF. The DNA of the CDR3 is TGTGCCAGCTCACCGCCCCAGAACAGCGGGGGGCGGGAGCAGTACTTC.

V is TRBV29-1 and J is TRBJ2-7, with 11 bases lining up with TRBD1. The V segment lost 8 bases and the J segment 6 bases; nucleotides outside the gene matches: 9. Germline CDR1 SQVTM, CDR2 ANQGSEA. The CDR3 consists of 13 residues. The CDR3 protein is CSTGTGGNGEQYF. In nucleotides, the CDR3 is TGCAGCACCGGGACAGGGGGTAATGGCGAGCAGTACTTC.

This clone was detected once. V and J are TRBV3-1 (or the pseudogene TRBV3-2) and TRBJ2-2, with D possibly matching TRBD1 (5 bases). The CDR3 covers 14 residues. CDR1 is LGHDT, CDR2 YNNKEL, per germline (reference sequence). Trimming removed 2 bases at V and 6 bases at J, with 10 bases between. This CDR3 reads CASSQQGVSGELFF. In nucleotides, the CDR3 is TGTGCCAGCAGCCAACAGGGTGTTTCCGGGGAGCTGTTTTTT.

V and J are TRBV6-2 or TRBV6-3 and TRBJ1-2; D unresolved. Germline V lookup: CDR1 MNHEY, CDR2 SVGEGT. Trimming cost V 2 bases and J 8 bases, with 12 bases left between them. CDR3 size: 13 residues. The CDR3 region is CASSYGPSGGYTF. In DNA, the CDR3 is TGTGCCAGCAGTTACGGGCCGAGTGGAGGCTACACCTTC.

The rearrangement links TRBV10-3 to TRBJ1-1; TRBD1 matches at 7 bases. Germline CDR1 ENHRY, CDR2 SYGVKD. This CDR3 has 13 residues. J gave up 7 bases and V 4 bases, and 6 bases lay outside the gene matches. Here the CDR3 DNA reads TGTGCCATCAGTGGAGAGGGGGCGAATGAAGCTTTCTTT. Its translation is CAISGEGANEAFF.

The J gene is TRBJ2-7, the V gene TRBV18; 7 bases are a match to TRBD1. Germline trimming cut 0 bases from V and 3 bases from J; bases unmatched to any gene: 2. Germline CDR1 KGHSH, CDR2 LQKENI. This CDR3 has 14 amino acids. Written as DNA, the CDR3 is TGTGCCAGCTCACCACCGGGACAGAACTACGAGCAGTACTTC. Translation gives CASSPPGQNYEQYF.

Comments on this clone: The junction shows a germline mismatch at one end, possibly a read error. The rearrangement links TRBV7-9 to TRBJ2-7; 8 positions agree with TRBD1. The germline CDR1 and CDR2 sequences are SEHNR and FQNEAQ (reference sequence). The CDR3 spans 11 residues. This CDR3 is CASSLGDRKDF. The CDR3 DNA reads TGTGCCAGCAGCTTGGGGGACAGGAAGGACTTC.

This clone was observed a handful of times. V and J are TRBV2 and TRBJ2-1, with 10 bases that match TRBD2. CDR1 is SNHLY, CDR2 FYNNEI, per germline. The length of the CDR3 is 15 residues. V lost 8 bases to trimming and J lost 8 bases; unmatched junction nucleotides: 12. The DNA for the CDR3 is TGTGCCAGCGGGGTATCTCTAGCGGGGGTTTATGAGCAGTTCTTC. This gives the protein CASGVSLAGVYEQFF.

The chain links TRBV7-6 to TRBJ2-1; 13 bases agree with TRBD2. J gave up 8 bases and V 5 bases, and 6 bases lay outside the gene matches. This CDR3 region has 15 residues. Germline values: CDR1 SGHVS, CDR2 FNYEAQ. Here the CDR3 DNA reads TGTGCCAGCAGCCCGGGACTAGCGGGGACGTATGAGCAGTTCTTC. This encodes CASSPGLAGTYEQFF.

This sequence joins TRBV3-1 (or the pseudogene TRBV3-2) and TRBJ1-6; 7 bases are a match to TRBD1. This CDR3 contains 15 residues. CDR1 and CDR2 (germline): LGHDT, YNNKEL (reference sequence). V lost 5 bases to trimming and J lost 6 bases; unmatched junction nucleotides: 7. CDR3 DNA sequence: TGTGCCAGCAGCTCGTCCGACAGGGTTAATTCACCCCTCCACTTT. Its protein product is CASSSSDRVNSPLHF.

This clone has just a few counts. This sequence joins TRBV5-5 and TRBJ1-5, with 7 bases matching TRBD1. Germline CDR1 and CDR2: SGHKS and YYEKEE (reference sequence). This CDR3 contains 14 residues. V was pared by 4 bases and J by 7 bases, with 8 bases of the junction left unmatched. CDR3 sequence reads: CASSPYEGAQPQHF. In DNA form, the CDR3 reads TGTGCCAGCAGCCCCTACGAGGGGGCACAGCCCCAGCATTTT.

The V gene is TRBV7-3, the J gene TRBJ1-2, with 10 bases aligning to TRBD1. Germline V gene data show CDR1 as SGHTA and CDR2 as FQGTGA. The CDR3 has 16 residues. V lost 1 base, J lost 5 bases, and 7 bases stayed unmatched. The CDR3, as DNA: TGTGCCAGCAGCTTAAACGGGGACAGGGGACTGTATGGCTACACCTTC. Amino acid sequence: CASSLNGDRGLYGYTF.

This clone was observed a handful of times. J is TRBJ1-1 and V is TRBV27; D ambiguous. CDR1 is MNHEY, CDR2 SMNVEV, per germline (reference sequence). V gave up 5 bases and J gave up 5 bases, with 12 bases separating them. The CDR3 has 13 amino acids. CDR3 coding DNA: TGTGCCAGCAGTGGAGGCGGGGTTACTGAAGCTTTCTTT. Its translation: CASSGGGVTEAFF.

V and J are TRBV13 and TRBJ1-1; D ambiguous. The V gene's germline CDR1 is PRHDT and CDR2 FYEKMQ (reference sequence). Trimming pared 4 bases from V and 0 bases from J, leaving 12 bases between. The CDR3 spans 15 residues. The CDR3 nucleotides are TGTGCCAGCAGCTCCAAAACCACTATGAACACTGAAGCTTTCTTT. Protein: CASSSKTTMNTEAFF.

This chain joins TRBV5-5 and TRBJ1-2; D is ambiguous. Germline V CDR1 and CDR2: SGHKS, YYEKEE (reference sequence). This CDR3 is 17 amino acids long. V shed 4 bases and J shed 8 bases, with 27 bases lying between them. CDR3 protein: CASSPGQAVLFIGGYTF. The CDR3 bases are TGTGCCAGCAGCCCTGGGCAGGCCGTCTTATTCATTGGGGGCTACACCTTC.

The chain joins TRBV7-3 to TRBJ2-3; 9 nucleotides match TRBD1. Germline values: CDR1 SGHTA, CDR2 FQGTGA. The CDR3 runs to 13 residues. V trimming: 5 bases; J trimming: 6 bases; junction bases outside the gene matches: 3. The CDR3 protein is CASSGTGLDTQYF. The DNA of the CDR3 is TGTGCCAGCAGCGGGACAGGGTTGGATACGCAGTATTTT.

The V gene is TRBV5-4, the J gene TRBJ2-5; D is unclear. The CDR3 runs to 14 residues. Trimming took off 0 bases at V and 1 base at J, with 7 bases between the two ends. Germline CDR1 and CDR2: SGHNT and YYREEE (reference sequence). CDR3 DNA: TGTGCCAGCAGCTTGGTGGGCAGCCAAGAGACCCAGTACTTC. It yields the protein CASSLVGSQETQYF.